One sample yielded the 29 T cell receptor beta chains listed below, sequenced in a study of control samples from healthy donors and cancer patients. Data came from immunoSEQ multiplex PCR; TCRdb stores just in-frame clones and leaves some out. The profile shows around 140,000 clones, roughly 89% of them singletons. Sequenced: blood. The receptors originated from a man aged 18 to 35 in good health.

The chain couples TRBV6-5 to TRBJ2-1; a weak D match, TRBD2 (5 bases). CDR1 MNHEY and CDR2 SVGAGI come from the germline V gene. This CDR3 is 16 amino acids long. The germline V and J ends were trimmed by 2 bases and 10 bases, with 21 bases remaining between them. The CDR3 protein is CASSYAFSGPPGEQFF. In DNA, the CDR3 is TGTGCCAGCAGTTACGCTTTTTCTGGGCCACCGGGAGAGCAGTTCTTC.

The CDR3 spells CASSDQGEGIYF. CDR3 in DNA: TGTGCCAGCAGCGACCAGGGAGAAGGGATATATTTT. The V and J genes are TRBV9 and TRBJ1-3; perhaps TRBD1 as D (5 bases). CDR3 length equals 12 residues. V was pared by 3 bases and J by 13 bases, with 14 bases between. Germline V gene data show CDR1 as SGDLS and CDR2 as YYNGEE.

CDR3 DNA: TGCGCCAGCAGTGAGTCGGGGAATCCTGGAAACACCATATATTTT. Protein product: CASSESGNPGNTIYF. The rearrangement links TRBV10-2 to TRBJ1-3; D unclear. V shed 0 bases and J shed 2 bases, with 8 bases lying between them. CDR1 WSHSY and CDR2 SAAADI come from the germline V gene. The CDR3 is 15 residues long.

The chain recombines TRBV6-4 with TRBJ2-3, with TRBD2 identical over 9 bases. The CDR3 is made up of 14 amino acids. After removal of 5 bases from V and 2 bases from J, the junction contained 2 bases not matched to a gene. Germline CDR1 and CDR2: MRHNA and SNTAGT. The CDR3 bases are TGTGCCAGCAGTCCTAGCGGGGCCACAGATACGCAGTATTTT. This translates into CASSPSGATDTQYF.

The gene calls are TRBV7-6 and TRBJ2-5; the match to TRBD2 covers 10 bases. Germline CDR1 reads SGHVS; CDR2 reads FNYEAQ. J gave up 5 bases and V 1 base, and 7 bases lay outside the gene matches. CDR3 size: 16 residues. CDR3 sequence reads: CASSLGAGGLVETQYF. The CDR3 bases are TGTGCCAGCAGCTTAGGAGCGGGGGGGCTGGTGGAGACCCAGTACTTC.

CDR3 DNA: TGTGCCAGCAGCCAAGGGGACAGGTTGAATCAGCCCCAGCATTTT. Translated: CASSQGDRLNQPQHF. The V gene is TRBV3-1 (or the pseudogene TRBV3-2), the J gene TRBJ1-5, with 8 positions matching TRBD1. Germline assignment: CDR1 LGHDT and CDR2 YNNKEL (reference sequence). V trimming: 1 base; J trimming: 4 bases; junction bases outside the gene matches: 3. The CDR3 is 15 residues long.

The rearrangement joins TRBV7-5 to TRBJ2-3; the table's D call TRBD1 went unverified against the DNA. TRBV7-5 is termed a pseudogene. The CDR3 extends over 15 amino acids. CDR3 nucleotides: TGTGTCAGAAGCCGAGGGACACATAAACCAGATACGCAGTATTTT. It yields the protein CVRSRGTHKPDTQYF.

V and J are TRBV7-6 and TRBJ1-4; TRBD1 might be the D (5 bases). The ends were cut back, 1 base at V and 4 bases at J, with 10 bases in the middle. CDR1 SGHVS and CDR2 FNYEAQ come from the germline V gene. The CDR3 is made up of 15 amino acids. The DNA of the CDR3 is TGTGCCAGCAGCTTAGTGCACGGGGGTAATGAAAAACTGTTTTTT. Its protein product is CASSLVHGGNEKLFF.

The V call is TRBV4-2, the J call TRBJ1-3, with unresolved D. Germline V lookup: CDR1 LGHNA, CDR2 YNFKEQ. Deletions cut 4 bases from V and 3 bases from J, with 13 bases between. This CDR3 has 15 amino acids. The CDR3 DNA reads as TGTGCCAGCAGCCGACCTACGGACGGTGGAAACACCATATATTTT. Translation: CASSRPTDGGNTIYF.

The rearrangement links TRBV6-6 to TRBJ2-1; TRBD1 might be the D (6 bases). V lost 0 bases and J lost 7, with 7 bases in between. The CDR3 sequence is 13 residues long. Germline V gene data show CDR1 as MNHNY and CDR2 as SVGAGI (reference sequence). The DNA for the CDR3 is TGTGCCAGCAGTTACTCGACAGGAAATGAGCAGTTCTTC. This translates into CASSYSTGNEQFF.

The chain has TRBV2 and TRBJ1-4; D remains unclear. The CDR3 contains 15 residues. The ends were cut back, 6 bases at V and 4 bases at J, with 15 bases in the middle. Germline V gene sequence: CDR1 SNHLY, CDR2 FYNNEI. The CDR3 reads CASRYDSTGNEKLFF. In DNA, the CDR3 is TGTGCCAGCAGGTACGACTCCACCGGTAATGAAAAACTGTTTTTT.

The CDR3 spells CASTLARNTGELFF. The DNA for the CDR3 is TGTGCCAGCACACTAGCGAGAAACACCGGGGAGCTGTTTTTT. The chain combines TRBV6-6 with TRBJ2-2; 7 bases are a match to TRBD2. CDR1 is MNHNY, CDR2 SVGAGI, per germline (reference sequence). This CDR3 has 14 amino acids. After removal of 7 bases from V and 2 bases from J, the junction contained 4 bases not matched to a gene.

V is TRBV7-6 and J is TRBJ1-2, with a tentative D call TRBD1 (5 bases). CDR1 SGHVS and CDR2 FNYEAQ come from the germline V gene. Trimming removed 5 bases at V and 4 bases at J, with 17 bases between. This CDR3 has 15 amino acids. The CDR3 loop reads CASSPGGARPYGYTF. CDR3 in DNA: TGTGCCAGCAGCCCCGGGGGTGCTCGACCCTATGGCTACACCTTC. The entire variable domain, with the rest obtained from reference TRBV7-6 and TRBJ1-2, is as follows: GAGVSQSPRYKVTKRGQDVALRCDPISGHVSLYWYRQALGQGPEFLTYFNYEAQQDKSGLPNDRFSAERPEGSISTLTIQRTEQRDSAMYRCASSPGGARPYGYTFGSGTRLTVV.

This rearrangement joins TRBV11-2 to TRBJ1-1; D remains unclear. With 1 base removed from V and 4 bases from J, the gap between germline ends came to 13 bases. The CDR3 spans 15 residues. Per germline, CDR1 SGHAT and CDR2 FQNNGV. DNA for the CDR3: TGTGCCAGCAGCTTAGGCGGGGTCCGGGGCACTGAAGCTTTCTTT. Translated, it gives CASSLGGVRGTEAFF.

V is TRBV7-9 and J is TRBJ2-7, with unresolved D. Germline V gives CDR1 SEHNR, CDR2 FQNEAQ (reference sequence). Trimming took off 5 bases at V and 0 bases at J, with 14 bases between the two ends. This CDR3 has 15 amino acids. The CDR3 reads CASSRIGPGSYEQYF. The CDR3 region has the DNA TGTGCCAGCAGCCGAATTGGGCCAGGCTCCTACGAGCAGTACTTC.

The V call is TRBV19, the J call TRBJ1-1, with 9 bases matching TRBD1. CDR3 length: 15 amino acids. V lost 1 base to trimming and J lost 5 bases; unmatched junction nucleotides: 5. The germline V gene has CDR1 LNHDA and CDR2 SQIVND (reference sequence). Here the CDR3 reads CASSIGDRGYTEAFF. In nucleotides, the CDR3 is TGTGCCAGTAGTATAGGAGACAGGGGGTATACTGAAGCTTTCTTT.

This clone was detected only once. The chain has TRBV11-2 and TRBJ2-5; D remains unclear. Germline CDR1 SGHAT, CDR2 FQNNGV. The CDR3 spans 13 residues. Trimming removed 3 bases at V and 5 bases at J, with 10 bases between. CDR3 sequence (DNA): TGTGCCAGCAGCTTTGGTAGCAGCGAGACCCAGTACTTC. Encoded protein: CASSFGSSETQYF.

Concerning this clone itself: Other DNA variants within this sample encode the same CDR3. J is TRBJ1-5 and V is TRBV12-3 or TRBV12-4; the D is unclear. V was clipped by 0 bases and J by 7 bases, with 4 bases between them. The CDR3 has 12 residues. CDR3 region: CASSLAGQPQHF. CDR3 sequence (DNA): TGTGCCAGCAGTTTAGCAGGCCAGCCCCAGCATTTT.

This chain joins TRBV2 and TRBJ2-4, with 9 bases lining up with TRBD1. Germline V gene sequence: CDR1 SNHLY, CDR2 FYNNEI. V shed 6 bases and J 9 bases; nucleotides not matched to a gene: 9. CDR3 size: 14 residues. For the CDR3, the DNA is TGTGCCAGCAGCCTTACAGGGGGCGAGGGCATTCAGTACTTC. This gives the protein CASSLTGGEGIQYF. The variable domain in full, completed from reference TRBV2 and TRBJ2-4, reads EPEVTQTPSHQVTQMGQEVILRCVPISNHLYFYWYRQILGQKVEFLVSFYNNEISEKSEIFDDQFSVERPDGSNFTLKIRSTKLEDSAMYFCASSLTGGEGIQYFGAGTRLSVL.

This rearrangement joins TRBV7-9 to TRBJ1-6; 8 bases map to TRBD1. The CDR3 sequence is 16 residues long. Germline V gene lookup returns CDR1 SEHNR and CDR2 FQNEAQ (reference sequence). The ends lost 4 bases at V and 3 bases at J; junction bases unmatched: 5. The CDR3 region is CASSSLGQGYNSPLHF. In DNA form, the CDR3 reads TGTGCCAGCAGCTCTCTCGGACAGGGCTATAATTCACCCCTCCACTTT.

V usage is TRBV5-5 and J usage is TRBJ2-5, with D tentatively TRBD1 (6 bases). The CDR3 consists of 16 residues. CDR1 and CDR2 (germline): SGHKS, YYEKEE (reference sequence). Deletions cut 2 bases from V and 4 bases from J, with 18 bases between. The CDR3: CASSLPWTAPLETQYF. The CDR3 DNA is TGTGCCAGCAGCTTACCCTGGACAGCGCCGTTAGAGACCCAGTACTTC.

The CDR3 DNA reads as TGTGCCAGCTCACCACCTAAGGGCACCGGGGAGCTGTTTTTT. Translation: CASSPPKGTGELFF. V gene TRBV18 combines with J gene TRBJ2-2; D ambiguous. Trimming removed 0 bases at V and 4 bases at J, with 6 bases between. Germline loops: CDR1 KGHSH, CDR2 LQKENI. The CDR3 runs 14 residues.

This clone was seen more than once but under ten times. V and J are TRBV21-1 and TRBJ1-1. TRBV21-1 is a pseudogene locus. The length of the CDR3 is 19 residues. In DNA form, the CDR3 reads TGTGCCAGCAGCAAAGGCCCAATGGACGGAGATGATCTGAACACTGAAGCTTTCTTT. It encodes CASSKGPMDGDDLNTEAFF.

V usage is TRBV14 and J usage is TRBJ2-1; the D gene is possibly TRBD2 (5 bases). The CDR3 is 17 amino acids. Germline V CDR1 and CDR2: SGHDN, FVKESK. Between the trimmed V and J ends, which lost 2 bases and 3 bases, there was a span of 17 bases. The CDR3 DNA sequence: TGTGCCAGCAGCCAACATTATCTCGGGGAACTCTACAATGAGCAGTTCTTC. It yields the protein CASSQHYLGELYNEQFF.

The rearrangement links TRBV15 to TRBJ2-4; tentatively, D is TRBD1 or TRBD2 (5 bases each). This CDR3 comprises 15 residues. Per the germline V gene, CDR1 is LNHNV and CDR2 is YYDKDF (reference sequence). The V gene lost 8 bases and the J gene lost 2 bases, with 16 bases spanning the gap. The CDR3 loop is CATDESGSTKNIQYF. In nucleotides, the CDR3 is TGTGCCACCGATGAGTCAGGGAGTACCAAAAACATTCAGTACTTC.

This chain links TRBV15 with TRBJ1-1; 7 bases map to TRBD1. CDR3 length equals 15 residues. The ends lost 5 bases at V and 1 base at J; junction bases unmatched: 7. CDR1 is LNHNV, CDR2 YYDKDF, per germline (reference sequence). The CDR3, as DNA: TGTGCCACCAGCCACCGGGACAGACCGAACACTGAAGCTTTCTTT. It is translated as CATSHRDRPNTEAFF.

This chain uses TRBV6-5 with TRBJ1-6; D ambiguous. Germline lookup yields CDR1 MNHEY and CDR2 SVGAGI. V lost 2 bases and J lost 13, with 12 bases in between. This CDR3 spans 13 amino acids. CDR3 protein: CASSYGQPPPLHF. The CDR3 bases are TGTGCCAGCAGTTACGGGCAGCCCCCGCCCCTCCACTTT.

J is TRBJ1-1 and V is TRBV12-3 or TRBV12-4; D is ambiguous. Trimming removed 6 bases at V and 4 bases at J, with 9 bases between. The length of the CDR3 is 12 residues. The CDR3 DNA sequence: TGTGCCAGCAGGCCCCAAAGCACTGAAGCTTTCTTT. Amino acid sequence: CASRPQSTEAFF.

This chain joins TRBV19 and TRBJ1-5, with D uncertain. The CDR3 is 15 residues long. V was clipped by 3 bases and J by 6 bases, with 15 bases between them. Germline CDR1 LNHDA, CDR2 SQIVND (reference sequence). This CDR3 reads CASSIRRERRQPQHF. CDR3 DNA: TGTGCCAGTAGTATCCGGCGGGAGAGGCGTCAGCCCCAGCATTTT.